These T cell receptor beta chains were read from a single sample in a study of cytotoxic CD8 clonotypes in ibrutinib-treated CLL. Clones were sequenced by immunoSEQ multiplex PCR, and TCRdb holds only the in-frame ones, with some missing. The sample comprises fewer than 300,000 clones, about 72% of which are singletons, and approximately 5.6% rests with the top ten. Source: PBMCs, taken at disease progression, from a patient treated with ibrutinib. These TCRs come from a human donor with chronic lymphocytic leukemia. The CDR3 runs from the conserved cysteine through the conserved F or W. The D gene is left open where the match is weak. The size of a clone is reported for some rows only, either as once, few or many, or as a class for expanded clones.

size: NA; D: NA; V: TRBV7-9; J: TRBJ1-1; DNA: TGTGCCAGCAGCACCCCCAAGGTCAACACTGAAGCTTTCTTT; CDR3: CASSTPKVNTEAFF
size: NA; D: TRBD2; V: TRBV5-1; J: TRBJ2-7; DNA: TGCGCCAGCAGCCGTAGCGGGGGGGCCTACGAGCAGTACTTC; CDR3: CASSRSGGAYEQYF
size: NA; D: NA; V: TRBV10-3; J: TRBJ2-1; DNA: TGTGCCAATGGCCGGGGCAATGAGCAGTTCTTC; CDR3: CANGRGNEQFF
size: NA; D: NA; V: TRBV5-1; J: TRBJ1-1; DNA: TGCGCCAGCAGCTTGGTCGTTGGGGGTACTGAAGCTTTCTTT; CDR3: CASSLVVGGTEAFF
size: NA; D: NA; V: TRBV6-5; J: TRBJ2-7; DNA: TGTGCCAGCAGTAATTCTTACGAGCAGTACTTC; CDR3: CASSNSYEQYF
size: NA; D: TRBD2; V: TRBV27; J: TRBJ2-1; DNA: TGTGCCAGCAGTTTAGACGGGGGGGCGCGAGACAATGAGCAGTTCTTC; CDR3: CASSLDGGARDNEQFF
size: NA; D: NA; V: TRBV25-1; J: TRBJ2-2; DNA: TGTGCCAGCGGACTGCCCGTGACCGGGGAGCTGTTTTTT; CDR3: CASGLPVTGELFF
size: few; D: TRBD2; V: TRBV10-3; J: TRBJ2-1; DNA: TGTGCCATTCGAGGAAGGAACGGGACTAGCGGGGGGTCCTACAATGAGCAGTTCTTC; CDR3: CAIRGRNGTSGGSYNEQFF
size: NA; D: NA; V: TRBV18; J: TRBJ2-2; DNA: TGTGCCAGCTCACGCCGGCGGAGCACTAACGGGGAGCTGTTTTTT; CDR3: CASSRRRSTNGELFF
size: NA; D: TRBD2; V: TRBV13; J: TRBJ2-1; DNA: TGTGCCAGCAGCCCGACTAGCGGGGTAACCTCCTACAATGAGCAGTTCTTC; CDR3: CASSPTSGVTSYNEQFF
size: NA; D: NA; V: TRBV4-3; J: TRBJ2-7; DNA: TGCGCCAGCAGCCAAGATCGAACTTACGAGCAGTACTTC; CDR3: CASSQDRTYEQYF
size: NA; D: TRBD2; V: TRBV7-2; J: TRBJ2-2; DNA: TGTGCCAGCAGCTTAAAGAATCGGGCGGGGGACACCGGGGAGCTGTTTTTT; CDR3: CASSLKNRAGDTGELFF
size: NA; D: NA; V: TRBV7-9; J: TRBJ2-7; DNA: TGTGCCAGCAGCTCGCGACAGTACCACTACGAGCAGTACTTC; CDR3: CASSSRQYHYEQYF
size: NA; D: NA; V: TRBV9; J: TRBJ1-4; DNA: TGTGCCAGCAGCGATGGGGGGACGGCTAATGAAAAACTGTTTTTT; CDR3: CASSDGGTANEKLFF
size: NA; D: TRBD1; V: TRBV19; J: TRBJ2-5; DNA: TGTGCCAGTAGTCCGATCGGGCAGGGGGTTAACCAAGAGACCCAGTACTTC; CDR3: CASSPIGQGVNQETQYF
size: NA; D: NA; V: TRBV6-4; J: TRBJ2-3; DNA: TGTGCCAGCAGTGCCCGGGACTTAGACACAGATACGCAGTATTTT; CDR3: CASSARDLDTDTQYF
size: NA; D: TRBD2; V: TRBV12-5; J: TRBJ2-1; DNA: TGTGCTAGTGGTTTGTCGGCACTAGCGGGAGTGTCCTACAATGAGCAGTTCTTC; CDR3: CASGLSALAGVSYNEQFF
size: NA; D: NA; V: TRBV15; J: TRBJ1-3; DNA: TGTGCCACCCGACATTTCTCTGGAAACACCATATATTTT; CDR3: CATRHFSGNTIYF
size: few; D: NA; V: TRBV5-1; J: TRBJ1-5; DNA: TGCGCCAGCAGCCTTGACTCGACTAGCAATCAGCCCCAGCATTTT; CDR3: CASSLDSTSNQPQHF
size: NA; D: NA; V: TRBV5-5; J: TRBJ2-7; DNA: TGTGCCAGCGCCCTCGAATGGGACTCCTACGAGCAGTACTTC; CDR3: CASALEWDSYEQYF
size: NA; D: NA; V: TRBV9; J: TRBJ1-1; DNA: TGTGCCAGCAGGGAGGGGCAGGGATCAAACACTGAAGCTTTCTTT; CDR3: CASREGQGSNTEAFF
size: NA; D: NA; V: TRBV29-1; J: TRBJ1-2; DNA: TGCAGCGTTGCAGGGAAGCCCTACTATGGCTACACCTTC; CDR3: CSVAGKPYYGYTF
size: NA; D: TRBD2; V: TRBV9; J: TRBJ2-3; DNA: TGTGCCAGCAGCGCCAGCGGGAGGGCCTATGCACACACAGATACGCAGTATTTT; CDR3: CASSASGRAYAHTDTQYF
size: NA; D: NA; V: TRBV11-2; J: TRBJ2-3; DNA: TGTGCCAGCAGCTGGACAGATACGCAGTATTTT; CDR3: CASSWTDTQYF
size: NA; D: TRBD1; V: TRBV18; J: TRBJ1-1; DNA: TGTGCCAGCTCACCGGGACAGCGAACGGAAGCTTTCTTT; CDR3: CASSPGQRTEAFF
size: NA; D: NA; V: TRBV7-8; J: TRBJ2-1; DNA: TGTGCCAGCAGCTTAAGGTACCCCCAAGAGCAGTTCTTC; CDR3: CASSLRYPQEQFF
size: NA; D: NA; V: TRBV2; J: TRBJ1-1; DNA: TGTGCCAGCAGCTCCCGACGGATGAACACTGAAGCTTTCTTT; CDR3: CASSSRRMNTEAFF
size: NA; D: NA; V: TRBV6-5; J: TRBJ2-3; DNA: TGTGCCAGCAAAAACGGACCGGTAGATACGCAGTATTTT; CDR3: CASKNGPVDTQYF
size: NA; D: TRBD2; V: TRBV5-4; J: TRBJ2-7; DNA: TGTGCCAGCAGCAACCTACGGACTAGCGGGGGCTACGAGCAGTACTTC; CDR3: CASSNLRTSGGYEQYF
size: NA; D: TRBD2; V: TRBV18; J: TRBJ2-3; DNA: TGTGCCAGCTCACCACCGGGACTAGCGGGGGGTACAGATACGCAGTATTTT; CDR3: CASSPPGLAGGTDTQYF
size: NA; D: NA; V: TRBV9; J: TRBJ1-2; DNA: TGTGCCAGCAGCCCCCAGACAGGAAAAAACTATGGCTACACCTTC; CDR3: CASSPQTGKNYGYTF
size: NA; D: TRBD1; V: TRBV18; J: TRBJ2-7; DNA: TGTGCCAGCTCACCCTCGGGACAGGGTGTGGCGCAGTACTTC; CDR3: CASSPSGQGVAQYF
size: NA; D: TRBD2; V: TRBV11-3; J: TRBJ2-1; DNA: TGTGCCAGCAGCCGTAGCGGGAACACCCCCCAGGTCTTC; CDR3: CASSRSGNTPQVF
size: NA; D: TRBD2; V: TRBV18; J: TRBJ2-1; DNA: TGTGCCAGCTCAGGGACACTAGCGGGAGCCAGGGGCTACAATGAGCAGTTCTTC; CDR3: CASSGTLAGARGYNEQFF
size: few; D: NA; V: TRBV7-2; J: TRBJ2-5; DNA: TGTGCCAGCAGCTTAGCGGGGTGGGTCCAAGAGACCCAGTACTTC; CDR3: CASSLAGWVQETQYF
size: NA; D: NA; V: TRBV5-6; J: TRBJ2-2; DNA: TGTGCCAGCAGCCCGTCGACAGTTCCCACCGGGGAGCTGTTTTTT; CDR3: CASSPSTVPTGELFF
size: NA; D: NA; V: TRBV29-1; J: TRBJ1-3; DNA: TGCAGCGTGTTGGACGCTTTCTCTGGAAACACCATATATTTT; CDR3: CSVLDAFSGNTIYF
size: NA; D: NA; V: TRBV4-2; J: TRBJ2-7; DNA: TGTGCCAGCAGCCAACCCGGGACGGATACCTACGAGCAGTACTTC; CDR3: CASSQPGTDTYEQYF
size: NA; D: NA; V: TRBV19; J: TRBJ1-2; DNA: TGTGCCAGTAGTACAAAAGGAGTACCTAACTATGGCTACACCTTC; CDR3: CASSTKGVPNYGYTF
size: NA; D: NA; V: TRBV6-1; J: TRBJ2-5; DNA: TGTGCCAGCAGTGACGGCAAGTACTTC; CDR3: CASSDGKYF
size: NA; D: NA; V: TRBV7-6; J: TRBJ1-5; DNA: TGTGCCAGCAGCTTAGGACCTGTGTCAGCGTACAATCAGCCCCAGCATTTT; CDR3: CASSLGPVSAYNQPQHF
size: NA; D: TRBD1; V: TRBV6-1; J: TRBJ2-7; DNA: TGTGCCAGCAGTGATTTGACAGGGGGTCTTAGGTCCTACGAGCAGTACTTC; CDR3: CASSDLTGGLRSYEQYF